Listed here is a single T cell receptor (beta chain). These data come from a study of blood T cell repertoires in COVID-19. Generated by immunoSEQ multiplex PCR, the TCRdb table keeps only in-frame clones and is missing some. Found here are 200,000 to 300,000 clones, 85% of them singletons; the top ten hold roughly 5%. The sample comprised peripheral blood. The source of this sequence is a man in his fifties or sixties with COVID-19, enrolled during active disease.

CDR3 sequence reads: CASSLLAGNLNEQFF. The CDR3, as DNA: TGTGCCAGCAGTTTACTTGCAGGGAACCTCAATGAGCAGTTCTTC. The chain has TRBV28 and TRBJ2-1; the D gene is possibly TRBD1 (5 bases). This CDR3 is built from 15 residues. Germline CDR1 is MDHEN and CDR2 is SYDVKM. The ends were cut back, 2 bases at V and 6 bases at J, with 14 bases in the middle.